The subject of this entry is one T cell receptor beta chain. Seattle participants joined during active infection and were tracked over time. Original processing notes: Estimates of nucleated cell counts were drawn from the amplification of reference gene primers. The method was immunoSEQ multiplex PCR; TCRdb's version includes in-frame clones alone and lacks a portion of them. V and J calls and clone size are given by that table; D and trimming were obtained from the DNA. The sample has about 160,000 clones; under 85% are singletons. The CDR3 has 14 residues. V was cut by 0 bases and J by 5 bases, with 11 bases left in between. The germline CDR1 and CDR2 sequences are ENHRY and SYGVKD. These data come from a study of blood T cell repertoires in COVID-19. At the level of the study: The samples span acute and convalescent COVID-19 from the United States, Italy and Spain. T cells, B-cell-depleted T cells, or PBMCs provided the cDNA or gDNA that served as material.

This clonotype originated in a man of 80 years or more with COVID-19, enrolled during active disease. The sample comprised peripheral blood. The chain uses TRBV10-3 and TRBJ2-7; perhaps TRBD1 as D (5 bases). The CDR3 loop is CAISESQGNNEQYF. CDR3 sequence (DNA): TGTGCCATCAGTGAGTCTCAGGGCAATAACGAGCAGTACTTC.